Each of the 24 T cell receptor beta chains below was sequenced from the same sample in a study of T cell repertoires in cytomegalovirus infection. From the reads, TCRdb called clonotypes with MiXCR, one entry per CDR3 protein. The sample lists approximately 120,000 distinct CDR3 sequences; 32% were seen once. What these receptors recognize is not known. Sequenced here: CD8+ T cells from cultured PBMCs, sampled from culture after CMV antigen stimulation. The receptors were gathered from a human donor in good health (CMV status not recorded). Some clones in this sample may be carry-over from other donors' samples.

This clonotype appeared a few times. V is TRBV25-1 and J is TRBJ2-1; D might be TRBD1 (8 bases). V gave up 1 base and J gave up 7 bases, with 17 bases separating them. This CDR3 is 16 amino acids long. CDR1 and CDR2 (germline): MGHDK, SYGVNS. The CDR3 DNA sequence: TGTGCCAGCAGTGAATTCTTCGACAGGGGAGGGAATGAGCAGTTCTTC. Its protein is CASSEFFDRGGNEQFF.

This clonotype showed up just a few times. This chain links TRBV20-1 with TRBJ2-7; weak D call: TRBD1 (5 bases). The V end was cut by 8 bases, the J end by 3 bases, with 14 bases between. This CDR3 spans 12 amino acids. CDR1 DFQATT and CDR2 SNEGSKA come from the germline V gene (reference sequence). CDR3 DNA: TGCAGTCTGGTCGACCAGGGCTACGAGCAGTACTTC. This sequence encodes CSLVDQGYEQYF.

The chain employs TRBV4-1 and TRBJ2-1, with TRBD2 matching over 8 bases. In germline, CDR1 is MGHRA, CDR2 YSYEKL. V was pared by 2 bases and J by 6 bases, with 3 bases of the junction left unmatched. CDR3 length equals 14 residues. The CDR3 DNA reads TGCGCCAGCAGCCAATCGAGCGGGGGCAATGAGCAGTTCTTC. This encodes CASSQSSGGNEQFF.

DNA for the CDR3: TGTGCCAGCAGCTATATTAGCTACAATGAGCAGTTCTTC. Its translation: CASSYISYNEQFF. The gene calls are TRBV7-2 and TRBJ2-1; unclear D gene. The germline CDR1 and CDR2 sequences are SGHTA and FQGNSA. CDR3 length: 13 amino acids. V lost 4 bases, J lost 3 bases, and 7 bases lay in between.

The rearrangement links TRBV7-2 to TRBJ1-5; D gene ambiguous. Germline-derived CDR1 and CDR2 are SGHTA and FQGNSA. Trimming took off 3 bases at V and 7 bases at J, with 10 bases between the two ends. The CDR3 has 13 amino acids. DNA for the CDR3: TGTGCCAGCAGCTTCAAGGTGCAGCAGCCCCAGCATTTT. This encodes CASSFKVQQPQHF.

This clonotype was detected a few times. The chain carries TRBV27 and TRBJ1-6; unclear D gene. Trimming stripped 3 bases from V and 2 bases from J, with 5 bases between. Germline-derived CDR1 and CDR2 are MNHEY and SMNVEV (reference sequence). The CDR3 loop spans 14 amino acids. The CDR3 bases are TGTGCCAGCAGTTTGAGGACCTATAATTCACCCCTCCACTTT. Its protein product is CASSLRTYNSPLHF.

V and J are TRBV28 and TRBJ1-1, with a weak D call TRBD1 (5 bases). Between the trimmed V and J ends, which lost 10 bases and 8 bases, there was a span of 11 bases. This CDR3 contains 10 residues. Germline CDR1 and CDR2: MDHEN and SYDVKM. The CDR3 region is CAIGGLEAFF. The CDR3 nucleotides are TGTGCCATCGGGGGGTTAGAAGCTTTCTTT.

This chain connects TRBV19 to TRBJ2-1; a possible D gene is TRBD2 (6 bases). This CDR3 has 17 residues. Trimming stripped 5 bases from V and 6 bases from J, with 23 bases between. Germline V gene sequence: CDR1 LNHDA, CDR2 SQIVND (reference sequence). CDR3 bases: TGTGCCAGTAGTCGGAGGGACGGTTCCCGGAGGGGCAATGAGCAGTTCTTC. It yields the protein CASSRRDGSRRGNEQFF.

The chain recombines TRBV19 with TRBJ1-1; D unclear. Germline V gene data show CDR1 as LNHDA and CDR2 as SQIVND (reference sequence). The CDR3 contains 16 residues. V lost 7 bases to trimming and J lost 4 bases, with 22 bases between them. The DNA for the CDR3 is TGTGCCAGTAAATCGGGAAGGGATGGAGGTTTCACTGAAGCTTTCTTT. Protein: CASKSGRDGGFTEAFF.

The V gene is TRBV20-1, the J gene TRBJ2-1; 11 positions match TRBD2. Per germline, CDR1 DFQATT and CDR2 SNEGSKA (reference sequence). This CDR3 has 17 amino acids. The trim removed 4 bases at V and 2 bases at J, leaving 10 bases unmatched. The CDR3 sequence: CSATGASGGIAYNEQFF. The CDR3 bases are TGCAGTGCTACAGGGGCTAGCGGGGGGATCGCCTACAATGAGCAGTTCTTC.

This clonotype was seen ten or more times. The rearrangement joins TRBV4-1 to TRBJ2-7, with 7 bases that match TRBD1. Germline V lookup: CDR1 MGHRA, CDR2 YSYEKL. V gave up 1 base and J gave up 6 bases; unmatched junction bases: 21. The CDR3 has 19 residues. CDR3 nucleotide sequence: TGCGCCAGCAGCCAAGTCGATATTCAGGGGGACGTTTTTTTGGGCGAGCAGTACTTC. This codes for CASSQVDIQGDVFLGEQYF.

The gene calls are TRBV2 and TRBJ2-1; D is ambiguous. This CDR3 has 16 amino acids. Germline V gives CDR1 SNHLY, CDR2 FYNNEI. V dropped 3 bases and J dropped 1 base, with 13 bases sitting between them. DNA for the CDR3: TGTGCCAGCAGTGATACCCCGGCGATATCCTACAATGAGCAGTTCTTC. As protein: CASSDTPAISYNEQFF.

This chain links TRBV29-1 with TRBJ2-7; D gene unclear. V was trimmed by 2 bases and J by 3 bases, leaving 8 bases between them. Looked up from germline, CDR1 is SQVTM and CDR2 is ANQGSEA. The CDR3 has 12 residues. CDR3: CSVELGSYEQYF. The DNA for the CDR3 is TGCAGCGTTGAACTGGGAAGCTACGAGCAGTACTTC.

This chain links TRBV15 with TRBJ2-5, with a tentative D call TRBD1 (5 bases). In germline, CDR1 is LNHNV, CDR2 YYDKDF (reference sequence). V lost 0 bases and J 4 bases, leaving 18 bases between the germline ends. The CDR3 sequence is 17 residues long. The CDR3 spells CATSRDPYDSPRETQYF. DNA of the CDR3: TGTGCCACCAGCAGAGACCCCTATGACAGCCCCAGAGAGACCCAGTACTTC. The full variable domain, rest sourced from reference TRBV15 and TRBJ2-5, is DAMVIQNPRYQVTQFGKPVTLSCSQTLNHNVMYWYQQKSSQAPKLLFHYYDKDFNNEADTPDNFQSRRPNTSFCFLDIRSPGLGDTAMYLCATSRDPYDSPRETQYFGPGTRLLVL.

This chain connects TRBV24-1 to TRBJ1-5; possibly TRBD1 for D (5 bases). The CDR3 loop spans 16 amino acids. Germline CDR1 and CDR2: KGHDR and SFDVKD. V was pared by 7 bases and J by 2 bases, with 17 bases between. The CDR3 spells CATSRGVGSGNQPQHF. CDR3 coding DNA: TGTGCCACCAGCCGAGGGGTAGGGTCGGGCAATCAGCCCCAGCATTTT.

The chain carries TRBV7-6 and TRBJ1-3; perhaps TRBD1 as D (6 bases). This CDR3 has 15 amino acids. The germline gives CDR1 SGHVS, CDR2 FNYEAQ. Trimming took 5 bases from V and 4 from J, leaving 15 bases between them. The CDR3 protein is CASSPTTGMGNTIYF. The CDR3 nucleotides are TGTGCCAGCAGCCCTACAACAGGGATGGGAAACACCATATATTTT.

This clonotype was observed many times. The CDR3 region has the DNA TGTGCCAGCAGAACCACGGGGGGGAATGAGCAGTTCTTC. This translates into CASRTTGGNEQFF. The V gene is TRBV6-2 or TRBV6-3, the J gene TRBJ2-1, with 8 nucleotides matching TRBD2. V dropped 6 bases and J dropped 7; count of bases not matched to a gene: 5. Germline V gives CDR1 MNHEY, CDR2 SVGEGT. CDR3 size: 13 residues.

The V call is TRBV7-8, the J call TRBJ2-5; D perhaps matches TRBD2 (6 bases). V was cut by 5 bases and J by 3 bases, with 13 bases left in between. Germline V gene sequence: CDR1 SGHVS, CDR2 FQNEAQ. The CDR3 has 14 amino acids. Written as DNA, the CDR3 is TGTGCCAGCAGCCAGCCGCCGGGAGAAGAGACCCAGTACTTC. Its protein is CASSQPPGEETQYF.

This clonotype was counted ten times or more. This rearrangement joins TRBV7-2 to TRBJ2-3; the D is unclear. Trimming left V 1 base short and J 1 base short, with 6 bases between. The CDR3 totals 14 residues. The germline gives CDR1 SGHTA, CDR2 FQGNSA. CDR3 nucleotides: TGTGCCAGCAGCTTAGGTTCAGGCACAGATACGCAGTATTTT. The encoded protein is CASSLGSGTDTQYF.

This clonotype has just a few counts. The V call is TRBV7-6, the J call TRBJ1-1; TRBD1 is a possible D gene (6 bases). The V and J ends lost 5 bases and 1 base respectively, with 17 bases between them. Germline V gene sequence: CDR1 SGHVS, CDR2 FNYEAQ. The CDR3 length is 16 residues. CDR3 loop: CASSPPLDSGNTEAFF. In DNA form, the CDR3 reads TGTGCCAGCAGCCCCCCCCTGGACAGCGGGAACACTGAAGCTTTCTTT.

This clonotype was picked up many times. V is TRBV7-2 and J is TRBJ2-5; no firm D call. The CDR3 spans 13 residues. The V end lost 3 bases, the J end lost 3 bases, and 8 bases lay between the germline ends. Germline values: CDR1 SGHTA, CDR2 FQGNSA. CDR3 residues: CASSLSDKETQYF. Written as DNA, the CDR3 is TGTGCCAGCAGCTTGAGCGACAAAGAGACCCAGTACTTC.

The rearrangement uses TRBV25-1 and TRBJ2-1; TRBD1 agrees at 10 bases. Germline V lookup: CDR1 MGHDK, CDR2 SYGVNS. With V trimmed by 4 bases and J by 6 bases, 6 bases remained unmatched. The CDR3 length is 15 residues. Here the CDR3 DNA reads TGTGCCAGCAGTGTCGGGACAGGGGAGGTCAATGAGCAGTTCTTC. Amino acids: CASSVGTGEVNEQFF.

In this sample, this clonotype turned up a few times. The chain is built from TRBV4-1 and TRBJ1-3, with D possibly matching TRBD1 (6 bases). V gave up 8 bases and J gave up 4 bases, with 18 bases separating them. This CDR3 spans 15 amino acids. Germline CDR1 and CDR2: MGHRA and YSYEKL. The CDR3 DNA is TGCGCCAGCTCATCTGGGGGCCTCTCAGGAAACACCATATATTTT. It codes for CASSSGGLSGNTIYF.

The chain couples TRBV10-3 to TRBJ2-2; 7 positions match TRBD1. The CDR3 runs 15 residues. Germline lookup yields CDR1 ENHRY and CDR2 SYGVKD. The V gene end was trimmed by 8 bases and the J gene end by 2 bases; junction bases not matched to a gene: 8. The CDR3 sequence is CAIGDRQGNTGELFF. CDR3 coding DNA: TGTGCCATCGGCGATCGACAGGGAAACACCGGGGAGCTGTTTTTT.